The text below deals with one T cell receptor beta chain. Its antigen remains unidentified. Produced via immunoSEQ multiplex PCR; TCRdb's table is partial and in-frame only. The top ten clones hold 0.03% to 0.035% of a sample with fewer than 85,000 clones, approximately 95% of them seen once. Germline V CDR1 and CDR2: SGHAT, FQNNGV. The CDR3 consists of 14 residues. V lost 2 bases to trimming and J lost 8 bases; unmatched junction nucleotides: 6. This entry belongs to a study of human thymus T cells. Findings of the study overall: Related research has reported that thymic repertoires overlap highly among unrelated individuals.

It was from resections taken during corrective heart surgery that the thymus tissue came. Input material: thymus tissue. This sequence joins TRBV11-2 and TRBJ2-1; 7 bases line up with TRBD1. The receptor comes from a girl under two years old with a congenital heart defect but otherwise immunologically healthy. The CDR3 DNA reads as TGTGCCAGCAGCTTACCACCCGACAGGGATGAGCAGTTCTTC. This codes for CASSLPPDRDEQFF.